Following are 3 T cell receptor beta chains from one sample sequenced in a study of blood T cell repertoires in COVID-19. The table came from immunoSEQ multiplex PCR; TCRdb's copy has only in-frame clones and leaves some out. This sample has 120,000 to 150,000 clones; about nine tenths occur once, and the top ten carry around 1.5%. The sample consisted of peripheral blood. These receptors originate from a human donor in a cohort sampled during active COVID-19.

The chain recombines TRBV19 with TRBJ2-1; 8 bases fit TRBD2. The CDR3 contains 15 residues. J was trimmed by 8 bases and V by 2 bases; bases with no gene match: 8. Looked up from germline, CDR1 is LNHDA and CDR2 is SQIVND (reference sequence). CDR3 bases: TGTGCCAGTAGTATACTGGGACTAGAACAATATGAGCAGTTCTTC. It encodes CASSILGLEQYEQFF.

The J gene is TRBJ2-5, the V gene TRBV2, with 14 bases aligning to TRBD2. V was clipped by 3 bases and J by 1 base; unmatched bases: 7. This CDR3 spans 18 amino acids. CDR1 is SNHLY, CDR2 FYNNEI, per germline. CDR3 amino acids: CASSDGGLAGGLQETQYF. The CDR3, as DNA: TGTGCCAGCAGTGACGGTGGACTAGCGGGGGGCCTCCAAGAGACCCAGTACTTC.

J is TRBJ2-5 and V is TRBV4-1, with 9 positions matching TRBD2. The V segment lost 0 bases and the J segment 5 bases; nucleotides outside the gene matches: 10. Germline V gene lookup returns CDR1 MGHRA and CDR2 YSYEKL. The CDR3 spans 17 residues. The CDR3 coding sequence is TGCGCCAGCAGCCAAGAGGCTAGCGGGGACGGTGGTGAGACCCAGTACTTC. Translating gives CASSQEASGDGGETQYF.